This record concerns one T cell receptor (beta chain) sequence. Its antigen has not been determined. The sample holds no much larger clone one base away, and base qualities are not on file. The data were taken from a study of shared clonotypes between healthy human individuals (dated by TCRdb to the early 2020s). For the study in its entirety: Two women and a few men aged 18 to 49 years were included in the cohort. Between about 0.8 and 9 billion PBMCs per donor were obtained by leukapheresis. For each donor, CD4 naive and CD4 memory were each given three plates, CD8 naive was given two plates, and CD8 memory was given one plate. Different laboratories and diverse techniques were used to prepare libraries and sequence TCR repertoires, to increase sequencing depth and limit assay-specific biases. To estimate repertoire size and how much clonotype sharing occurs between individuals, the study deeply sequenced the blood TCR repertoires of several healthy adults.

Summary of the overall study and its limitations: Sampling was restricted to blood, and TCR repertoires in tissue are likely to differ from TCR repertoires in blood. Rarefaction of sorted-subset datasets indicated incomplete sequencing despite the large sequencing depth. Because the study included a small number of donors, the genetic and exposure-history diversity represented was limited. Compared with non-shared clonotypes, clonotypes shared by all four sorted-subset donors had higher generation probabilities. Pairwise subsampling led to the expectation that sequencing depth would affect the degree of clonotype sharing among donors. Naive subsets generally had larger estimated clonotype richness than memory subsets. Sharing across several donors was observed for around 5% of naive CD4, over 3% of naive CD8, 2.3% of memory CD4, and approximately 0.41% of memory CD8 clonotypes.

The donors were healthy, HIV-negative adults with no recently reported acute infections or vaccinations. Every donor was a Caucasian adult living in Nashville, Tennessee, USA. CD4+ T cells were enriched by magnetic negative selection, after which naive cells were positively selected on CD45RA and the negative fraction was taken as the memory subset. Blood was collected by leukapheresis, and PBMCs were isolated by Ficoll-Histopaque density gradient centrifugation and then cryopreserved in liquid nitrogen vapor phase. Analytical flow cytometry was used to check the purity and quantity of each magnetically sorted T cell population. Genomic DNA was isolated from each sorted fraction and quantified by UV absorbance on a Nanodrop 2000c. Using the deep immunoSEQ assay, TCR CDR3 regions were amplified from genomic DNA by multiplex PCR. Extracted genomic DNA from each cell subset was distributed evenly across all wells of several immunoSEQ 96-well plates, and each plate was treated as a replicate. Each replicate PCR for sorted subsets received about 220 ng genomic DNA, equal to some 32,000 T cell genomes. Purified libraries were quantified with a Qubit 3.0 fluorometer, sized on a Bioanalyzer 2100, and re-quantified with the KAPA Library Quantification kit. A separate single-read 150-cycle Illumina NextSeq 550 flow cell was used to sequence each immunoSEQ 96-well plate. The study's processing was this. Because the immunoSEQ output included only junctional sequences and no quality scores, the filtering could not be the same as the filtering used for full-length reads. Sequences were annotated with PyIR, a Python wrapper for IgBLAST v1.9, using IMGT germline references to assign V/J genes and CDR3. Reads with weak V/J assignments (E-value above 1e-6), missing CDR3, stop codons, out-of-frame junctions, or ambiguous translated residues were removed. A V3J clonotype was defined by an identical inferred V gene, J gene, and CDR3 amino acid sequence. Percentage overlap between repertoires was computed as shared unique clonotypes divided by the size of the smaller repertoire. Richness of each repertoire was evaluated using RTK rarefaction, the Chao1 estimator, and Recon v2.1 estimates of unobserved clonotypes. Generation probabilities were computed with OLGA for all TCRbeta clonotypes obtained by the gDNA method from several donors. The immuneACCESS repertoire file appears here via TCRdb, limited to in-frame rearrangements. These files lack a portion of the clones; in checked studies, under half of the deficit traces to unresolved V genes, and the cause of the others is not known. V and J calls plus clone size are reproduced from that table; the DNA served to infer D and trimming. The sample profile shows 2,100,000 or so clones; almost 96% of them were found once. 0.13% of the sample is in the top ten clones.

V is pared back by 4 bases and J by 2 bases, with 8 bases lying between the germline termini. From cysteine to phenylalanine, the CDR3 is 13 amino acids long. Only the CDR3 DNA stays, 39 bases, in frame from base 1. Sequences SGHVS (CDR1) and FQNEAQ (CDR2) are obtained from the germline V gene. The V and J genes are TRBV7-8 and TRBJ2-5; no D gene call is confident. The sequence derives from a man younger than 35 in good health. Sample: naive CD4+ T cells sorted from blood. The meaning of the sample's cell subset or site label: CD45RA+ positively selected. The CDR3 amino acid sequence is: CASSSSRQETQYF. The DNA is TGTGCCAGCAGCTCCTCTCGTCAAGAGACCCAGTACTTC.